Listed here are 3 T cell receptor beta chains from one sample, sequenced in a study of CD8 T cells in Susac syndrome. With random hexamers, reverse transcription was performed on about 0.45 to 1 ug of RNA. From the immunoSEQ multiplex PCR reads, TCRdb called clonotypes with MiXCR, one entry per CDR3 protein. The table lists around 130,000 distinct CDR3 sequences, 90% to 95% of them singletons. The sequencing input was CD8+ T cells from PBMCs. These receptors originate from a human donor with multiple sclerosis.

This sequence joins TRBV9 and TRBJ2-7; TRBD1 matches 7 bases. CDR1 is SGDLS and CDR2 is YYNGEE in the germline V gene. There are 14 residues in the CDR3. V lost 1 base to trimming and J lost 4 bases; unmatched junction nucleotides: 5. The chain's CDR3 is CASSVMGTEYEQYF. Written as DNA, the CDR3 is TGTGCCAGCAGCGTAATGGGGACAGAATACGAGCAGTACTTC.

The table lists this clonotype with a count of one. This sequence joins TRBV30 and TRBJ1-1; D is uncertain. The V end was cut by 6 bases, the J end by 4 bases, with 18 bases between. The V gene's germline CDR1 is GTSNPN and CDR2 SVGIG (reference sequence). This CDR3 is 14 amino acids long. Here the CDR3 reads CACSGIRGGTEAFF. The CDR3 bases are TGTGCCTGCAGCGGGATCCGAGGAGGCACTGAAGCTTTCTTT.

This clonotype has just a few counts. The gene calls are TRBV27 and TRBJ2-1; maybe TRBD2 (5 bases). CDR1 is MNHEY, CDR2 SMNVEV, per germline (reference sequence). Trimming cost V 3 bases and J 10 bases, with 10 bases left between them. This CDR3 has 12 amino acids. The CDR3 region has the DNA TGTGCCAGCAGTTTGGGCGGGCGGGAGCAGTTCTTC. Its translation is CASSLGGREQFF.